This TCR beta chain came from a study of Ad26.COV2.S vaccination and SARS-CoV-2 variants. At the level of the study: Among those in the COV1001 Ad26.COV2.S trial arm was the donor.

The data were produced by immunoSEQ multiplex PCR, yet TCRdb's version contains in-frame clones alone and is incomplete. The sample has about 390,000 clones, roughly nine tenths seen once; the top ten hold under 3.5%. In regard to this clone: The antigen is not known.

Treatment in this sample: some 20 received Ad26.COV2.S at low or high dose, single or two shots; several received placebo; per-sample allocation not given. Following the first vaccine or placebo injection, samples were taken on day 63. This CDR3 comprises 15 residues. Trimming cost V 4 bases and J 4 bases, with 11 bases left between them. Germline assignment: CDR1 LGHNA and CDR2 YSLEER. Findings and limits, study-wide: After vaccination, substantial breadth of spike-specific CD8+ and CD4+ responses was reported.

The material sequenced was peripheral blood, taken in a trial of Ad26.COV2.S vaccine versus placebo. The V call is TRBV4-3, the J call TRBJ1-6; perhaps TRBD1 as D (6 bases). This receptor was identified in a person aged 18-65 years who received the Ad26.COV2.S COVID-19 vaccine or a placebo. The chain's CDR3 is CASSPDRPYNSPLHF. CDR3 bases: TGCGCCAGCAGCCCGGACAGACCGTATAATTCACCCCTCCACTTT.